This T cell receptor (beta chain) was obtained from a study of CD4 T cells in relation to SARS-CoV-2 and coronaviruses. For the study at large: Crossreactive spike epitopes shared across donors were mapped to their HLA restriction.

Broader study findings: In roughly 60% of donors, memory CD4+ clonotypes crossrecognized SARS-CoV-2 and at least one common cold coronavirus spike.

Clones were read by immunoSEQ multiplex PCR, and TCRdb kept only the in-frame ones, dropping some. The sample includes roughly 43,000 clones, over 75% seen only once; the top ten take about 1.3%. This clone was seen once. The antigen remains undetermined. CDR1 is MDHEN and CDR2 is SYDVKM in the germline V gene. CDR3 length equals 14 residues. J gave up 4 bases and V 3 bases, and 3 bases lay outside the gene matches. Specimen: naive CD4+ T cells from PBMCs, cultured in vitro. Subset specified: naive CD4+ T cells isolated by negative enrichment. V and J are TRBV28 and TRBJ1-5, with 7 bases that match TRBD1. This sequence was found in an adult with COVID-19. The DNA for the CDR3 is TGTGCCAGCAGTTTCTTACAGGGGAATCAGCCCCAGCATTTT. Protein: CASSFLQGNQPQHF.